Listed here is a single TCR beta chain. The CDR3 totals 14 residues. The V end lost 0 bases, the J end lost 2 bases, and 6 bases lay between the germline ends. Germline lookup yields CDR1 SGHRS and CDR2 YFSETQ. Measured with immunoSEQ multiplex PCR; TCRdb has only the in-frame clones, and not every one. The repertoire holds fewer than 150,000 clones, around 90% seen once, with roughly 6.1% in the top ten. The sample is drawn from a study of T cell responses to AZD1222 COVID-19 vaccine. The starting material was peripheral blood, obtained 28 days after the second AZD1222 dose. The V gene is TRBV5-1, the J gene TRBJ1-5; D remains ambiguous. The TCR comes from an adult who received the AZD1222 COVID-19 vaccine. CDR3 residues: CASSLEGGNQPQHF. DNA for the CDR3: TGCGCCAGCAGCTTGGAGGGTGGCAATCAGCCCCAGCATTTT.